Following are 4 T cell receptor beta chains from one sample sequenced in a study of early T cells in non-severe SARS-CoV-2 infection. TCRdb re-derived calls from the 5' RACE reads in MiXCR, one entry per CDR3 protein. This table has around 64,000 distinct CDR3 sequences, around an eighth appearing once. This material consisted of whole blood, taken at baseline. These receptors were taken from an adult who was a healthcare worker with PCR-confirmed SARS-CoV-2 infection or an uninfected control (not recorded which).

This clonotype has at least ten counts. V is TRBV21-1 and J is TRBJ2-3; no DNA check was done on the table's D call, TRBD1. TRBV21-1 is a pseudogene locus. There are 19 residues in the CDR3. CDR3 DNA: TGTGCCAGCAGCAAAAAAGGGAACGAGGGGGCGCAAAGCACAGATACGCAGTATTTT. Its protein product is CASSKKGNEGAQSTDTQYF.

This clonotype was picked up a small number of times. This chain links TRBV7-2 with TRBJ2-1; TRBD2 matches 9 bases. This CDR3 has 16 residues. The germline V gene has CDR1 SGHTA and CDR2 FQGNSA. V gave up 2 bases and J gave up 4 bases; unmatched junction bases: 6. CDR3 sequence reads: CASSLRAGGNYNEQFF. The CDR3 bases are TGTGCCAGCAGCTTAAGAGCGGGAGGAAATTACAATGAGCAGTTCTTC. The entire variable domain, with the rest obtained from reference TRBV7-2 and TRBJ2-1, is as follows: GAGVSQSPSNKVTEKGKDVELRCDPISGHTALYWYRQSLGQGLEFLIYFQGNSAPDKSGLPSDRFSAERTGGSVSTLTIQRTQQEDSAVYLCASSLRAGGNYNEQFFGPGTRLTVL.

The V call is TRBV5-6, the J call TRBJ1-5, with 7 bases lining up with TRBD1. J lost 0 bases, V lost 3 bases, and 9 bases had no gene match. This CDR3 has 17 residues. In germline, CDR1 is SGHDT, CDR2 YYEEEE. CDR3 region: CASSSTGTDYSNQPQHF. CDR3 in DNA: TGTGCCAGCAGCTCGACAGGGACGGACTATAGCAATCAGCCCCAGCATTTT.

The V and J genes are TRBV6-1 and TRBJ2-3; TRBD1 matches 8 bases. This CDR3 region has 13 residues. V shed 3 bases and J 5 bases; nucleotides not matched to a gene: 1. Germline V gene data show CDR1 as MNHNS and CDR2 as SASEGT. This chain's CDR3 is CASSETGEDTQYF. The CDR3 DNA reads TGTGCCAGCAGTGAGACAGGGGAAGATACGCAGTATTTT.